These 27 T cell receptor beta chains were sequenced from one sample in a study of T cells and Merkel cell carcinoma outcomes. Sequencing was performed with immunoSEQ multiplex PCR; in TCRdb, only in-frame clones are kept and a portion is missing. The table shows about 3,000 clones, with 60% to 80% occurring only once. Material for sequencing was tumor tissue from Merkel cell carcinoma. The receptors come from a human donor with Merkel cell carcinoma.

V gene TRBV11-2 combines with J gene TRBJ2-1; 8 bases fit TRBD1. Looked up from germline, CDR1 is SGHAT and CDR2 is FQNNGV. V lost 5 bases and J lost 1; bases outside the gene matches: 10. The CDR3 sequence is 17 residues long. The CDR3 is CASSLAGGATSYNEQFF. CDR3 DNA: TGTGCCAGCAGCCTGGCAGGGGGCGCGACGTCCTACAATGAGCAGTTCTTC.

The chain joins TRBV2 to TRBJ2-2, with a tentative D call TRBD1 (6 bases). Per germline, CDR1 SNHLY and CDR2 FYNNEI. The CDR3 totals 13 residues. V shed 6 bases and J shed 5 bases, with 10 bases lying between them. CDR3 region: CASRGDTTGELFF. The DNA for the CDR3 is TGTGCCAGCAGGGGGGACACTACCGGGGAGCTGTTTTTT. The entire variable domain, with the rest obtained from reference TRBV2 and TRBJ2-2, is as follows: EPEVTQTPSHQVTQMGQEVILRCVPISNHLYFYWYRQILGQKVEFLVSFYNNEISEKSEIFDDQFSVERPDGSNFTLKIRSTKLEDSAMYFCASRGDTTGELFFGEGSRLTVL.

Sample share makes this clone large (0.1 to 1%). The chain is built from TRBV7-9 and TRBJ1-2, with a weak D call TRBD1 (6 bases). The V gene's germline CDR1 is SEHNR and CDR2 FQNEAQ (reference sequence). Trimming removed 6 bases from V and 1 base from J, with 9 bases in between. The CDR3 totals 13 residues. In DNA, the CDR3 is TGTGCCAGCAGGGACAGCCTTAACTATGGCTACACCTTC. Translated: CASRDSLNYGYTF.

This rearrangement joins TRBV7-8 to TRBJ1-1, with 11 bases fitting TRBD1. Germline CDR1 is SGHVS and CDR2 is FQNEAQ. J lost 6 bases, V lost 5 bases, and 14 bases had no gene match. The CDR3 runs to 17 residues. Here the CDR3 reads CASSPDWDRGILAEAFF. The CDR3, as DNA: TGTGCCAGCAGCCCAGATTGGGACAGGGGGATACTAGCTGAAGCTTTCTTT.

The V and J genes are TRBV7-8 and TRBJ1-1; unclear D gene. The germline V gene encodes CDR1 SGHVS and CDR2 FQNEAQ. This CDR3 contains 15 residues. Trimming stripped 2 bases from V and 5 bases from J, with 15 bases between. The CDR3 region is CASSLPGIPKTEAFF. The CDR3 coding sequence is TGTGCCAGCAGCTTACCCGGGATTCCCAAAACTGAAGCTTTCTTT.

The rearrangement joins TRBV6-5 to TRBJ2-2; 9 positions agree with TRBD1. The CDR3 has 15 amino acids. Per the germline V gene, CDR1 is MNHEY and CDR2 is SVGAGI. Trimming took 6 bases from V and 6 from J; bases not matched to a gene: 8. The CDR3 sequence is CASRNRQGESGELFF. CDR3 sequence (DNA): TGTGCCAGCAGGAACCGACAGGGGGAATCCGGGGAGCTGTTTTTT.

This rearrangement joins TRBV6-1 to TRBJ2-5; 7 bases line up with TRBD1. V lost 6 bases to trimming and J lost 3 bases; unmatched junction nucleotides: 7. There are 14 residues in the CDR3. CDR1 and CDR2 (germline): MNHNS, SASEGT. DNA for the CDR3: TGTGCCAGCAGATTGGGACAGAATAAAGAGACCCAGTACTTC. Protein: CASRLGQNKETQYF.

Turning to this clone: The junction and the germline gene differ at one end; a read error may be behind it. The rearrangement links TRBV6-1 to TRBJ1-5, with 12 positions matching TRBD1. The CDR3 extends over 15 amino acids. CDR1 and CDR2 (germline): MNHNS, SASEGT. The CDR3 region is CASSGDRGLSQLQHF. The CDR3 DNA follows: TGTGCCAGCAGTGGGGACAGGGGGCTCTCTCAGCTCCAGCATTTT.

The CDR3 is CASKRGDQGSYEQYF. Here the CDR3 DNA reads TGTGCCAGCAAACGAGGGGATCAGGGGAGCTACGAGCAGTACTTC. This rearrangement joins TRBV6-5 to TRBJ2-7; tentative D call: TRBD1 (6 bases). There are 15 residues in the CDR3. Trimming cost V 7 bases and J 3 bases, with 19 bases left between them. Germline loops: CDR1 MNHEY, CDR2 SVGAGI.

The rearrangement joins TRBV7-9 to TRBJ2-5; 8 positions agree with TRBD1. Germline V lookup: CDR1 SEHNR, CDR2 FQNEAQ (reference sequence). The CDR3 extends over 15 amino acids. Trimming at V came to 4 bases and at J to 5 bases, leaving 9 bases not matched to a gene. In DNA, the CDR3 is TGTGCCAGCAGCTCCCTCGGCAGGGGGCATGAGACCCAGTACTTC. Protein: CASSSLGRGHETQYF.

This clone was recorded a few times. The rearrangement links TRBV6-5 to TRBJ2-5; D remains ambiguous. The V gene lost 7 bases and the J gene lost 4 bases, with 13 bases spanning the gap. CDR1 and CDR2 (germline): MNHEY, SVGAGI. This CDR3 has 13 residues. The CDR3, as DNA: TGTGCCAGCATAGGGTCCTCGGGAGAGACCCAGTACTTC. It yields the protein CASIGSSGETQYF.

The rearrangement links TRBV19 to TRBJ1-4; D gene uncertain. CDR1 and CDR2 from the germline V gene are LNHDA and SQIVND (reference sequence). V gave up 7 bases and J gave up 10 bases, with 10 bases separating them. This CDR3 is built from 11 residues. CDR3 sequence: CASTTRGKLFF. The CDR3 region has the DNA TGTGCCAGTACAACACGTGGAAAACTGTTTTTT.

The chain combines TRBV28 with TRBJ1-5, with TRBD1 as a possible D gene (5 bases). Trimming took off 2 bases at V and 10 bases at J, with 12 bases between the two ends. Germline CDR1 is MDHEN and CDR2 is SYDVKM. This CDR3 is 13 amino acids long. This CDR3 reads CASSLPGRGPQHF. The CDR3 DNA reads TGTGCCAGCAGTTTACCGGGGCGGGGTCCCCAGCATTTT.

The rearrangement uses TRBV6-1 and TRBJ1-6; 7 bases map to TRBD1. CDR1 and CDR2 (germline): MNHNS, SASEGT. CDR3 length: 16 residues. The V gene end was trimmed by 4 bases and the J gene end by 7 bases; junction bases not matched to a gene: 10. CDR3 sequence reads: CASSVLRQGRNSPLHF. CDR3 nucleotides: TGTGCCAGCAGTGTCCTAAGACAGGGCCGGAATTCACCCCTCCACTTT.

The rearrangement uses TRBV4-1 and TRBJ2-7, with D perhaps assigned TRBD1 or TRBD2 (5 bases each). The CDR3 has 13 amino acids. Germline CDR1 MGHRA, CDR2 YSYEKL. V was pared by 3 bases and J by 1 base, with 7 bases between. CDR3 sequence (DNA): TGCGCCAGCAGCCAGGGACCTTCCTACGAGCAGTACTTC. As protein: CASSQGPSYEQYF.

This clone was observed a handful of times. V gene TRBV7-9 combines with J gene TRBJ2-7, with D unclear. Trimming stripped 1 base from V and 6 bases from J, with 10 bases between. This CDR3 is built from 13 residues. The germline V gene encodes CDR1 SEHNR and CDR2 FQNEAQ (reference sequence). The CDR3 loop is CASSLVPQGEQYF. The CDR3 DNA sequence: TGTGCCAGCAGCTTAGTCCCCCAAGGCGAGCAGTACTTC.

This clone was seen only a few times. This sequence joins TRBV5-1 and TRBJ2-7; D remains unclear. Germline lookup yields CDR1 SGHRS and CDR2 YFSETQ. The CDR3 contains 13 residues. The ends were cut back, 1 base at V and 3 bases at J, with 8 bases in the middle. In DNA form, the CDR3 reads TGCGCCAGCAGCTTGACAGCATACTACGAGCAGTACTTC. It codes for CASSLTAYYEQYF.

This clone was found a few times. The chain carries TRBV6-4 and TRBJ1-1; D is perhaps TRBD1 (5 bases). This CDR3 contains 14 residues. Germline lookup yields CDR1 MRHNA and CDR2 SNTAGT. Trimming took 3 bases from V and 0 from J, leaving 8 bases between them. The CDR3: CASSERGMNTEAFF. The CDR3 DNA sequence: TGTGCCAGCAGTGAGCGGGGGATGAACACTGAAGCTTTCTTT.

The chain uses TRBV7-9 and TRBJ2-7; TRBD1 might be the D (5 bases). Per the germline V gene, CDR1 is SEHNR and CDR2 is FQNEAQ (reference sequence). The CDR3 loop spans 12 amino acids. Trimming took 4 bases from V and 6 from J, leaving 10 bases between them. In nucleotides, the CDR3 is TGTGCCAGCAGCTCAGGGTTTGGCGAGCAGTACTTC. It yields the protein CASSSGFGEQYF.

This chain links TRBV6-5 with TRBJ2-5; 11 bases match TRBD2. Trimming removed 5 bases from V and 7 bases from J; junction bases left unmatched: 6. CDR1 and CDR2 from the germline V gene are MNHEY and SVGAGI. CDR3 size: 14 residues. The CDR3 coding sequence is TGTGCCAGCAGTGCCCTTAGCGGGGGGGGGACCCAGTACTTC. It translates to CASSALSGGGTQYF.

This chain uses TRBV10-3 with TRBJ2-3, with 9 nucleotides matching TRBD2. Germline values: CDR1 ENHRY, CDR2 SYGVKD. The CDR3 is 15 residues long. J was trimmed by 4 bases and V by 5 bases; bases with no gene match: 7. The CDR3 reads CAISQLAGKADTQYF. The CDR3 DNA sequence: TGTGCCATCAGTCAACTAGCGGGCAAAGCAGATACGCAGTATTTT.

The J gene is TRBJ2-3, the V gene TRBV10-3; D ambiguous. The germline V gene encodes CDR1 ENHRY and CDR2 SYGVKD. The germline V and J ends were trimmed by 3 bases and 10 bases, with 11 bases remaining between them. The CDR3 is made up of 12 amino acids. The CDR3 sequence: CAISEGAPPQYF. The CDR3 bases are TGTGCCATCAGTGAAGGCGCCCCCCCGCAGTATTTT.

This clone appeared a single time. This rearrangement joins TRBV4-1 to TRBJ2-7; 9 bases align to TRBD2. The CDR3 loop spans 16 amino acids. Germline assignment: CDR1 MGHRA and CDR2 YSYEKL. V trimming: 0 bases; J trimming: 6 bases; junction bases outside the gene matches: 9. CDR3 sequence (DNA): TGCGCCAGCAGCCAAGAGGGGCTAGCGGGGCCCCGCGAGCAGTACTTC. Amino acids: CASSQEGLAGPREQYF.

The chain has TRBV14 and TRBJ2-3; no definite D call. The V end lost 2 bases, the J end lost 2 bases, and 2 bases lay between the germline ends. CDR3 length equals 12 residues. CDR1 and CDR2 from the germline V gene are SGHDN and FVKESK. CDR3 residues: CASSQYTDTQYF. In DNA form, the CDR3 reads TGTGCCAGCAGCCAATACACAGATACGCAGTATTTT.

Only a few counts were recorded for this clone. The chain links TRBV7-6 to TRBJ2-7, with 8 bases aligning to TRBD1. The CDR3 is made up of 14 amino acids. Germline loops: CDR1 SGHVS, CDR2 FNYEAQ. Germline trimming cut 0 bases from V and 5 bases from J; bases unmatched to any gene: 3. CDR3 DNA: TGTGCCAGCAGCTTAGCCCCAGGGGGCGACGAGCAGTACTTC. This gives the protein CASSLAPGGDEQYF. The whole variable domain, filled in from reference TRBV7-6 and TRBJ2-7, reads GAGVSQSPRYKVTKRGQDVALRCDPISGHVSLYWYRQALGQGPEFLTYFNYEAQQDKSGLPNDRFSAERPEGSISTLTIQRTEQRDSAMYRCASSLAPGGDEQYFGPGTRLTVT.

This clone was found once. The CDR3 DNA is TGTGCCAGCAGCCGATCCGGGACAGGGGTTTTCTATGGCTACACCTTC. This gives the protein CASSRSGTGVFYGYTF. The chain couples TRBV14 to TRBJ1-2; 10 nucleotides line up with TRBD1. CDR1 is SGHDN and CDR2 is FVKESK in the germline V gene. Trimming took 4 bases from V and 4 from J; bases not matched to a gene: 9. The CDR3 spans 16 residues.

This chain links TRBV7-2 with TRBJ2-7, with 10 positions matching TRBD1. With 5 bases clipped from V and 4 bases from J, the junction kept 5 bases outside the gene matches. Germline CDR1 is SGHTA and CDR2 is FQGNSA. This CDR3 has 14 residues. CDR3 region: CASSRTGGMYEQYF. The DNA for the CDR3 is TGTGCCAGCAGCCGGACAGGGGGAATGTACGAGCAGTACTTC.